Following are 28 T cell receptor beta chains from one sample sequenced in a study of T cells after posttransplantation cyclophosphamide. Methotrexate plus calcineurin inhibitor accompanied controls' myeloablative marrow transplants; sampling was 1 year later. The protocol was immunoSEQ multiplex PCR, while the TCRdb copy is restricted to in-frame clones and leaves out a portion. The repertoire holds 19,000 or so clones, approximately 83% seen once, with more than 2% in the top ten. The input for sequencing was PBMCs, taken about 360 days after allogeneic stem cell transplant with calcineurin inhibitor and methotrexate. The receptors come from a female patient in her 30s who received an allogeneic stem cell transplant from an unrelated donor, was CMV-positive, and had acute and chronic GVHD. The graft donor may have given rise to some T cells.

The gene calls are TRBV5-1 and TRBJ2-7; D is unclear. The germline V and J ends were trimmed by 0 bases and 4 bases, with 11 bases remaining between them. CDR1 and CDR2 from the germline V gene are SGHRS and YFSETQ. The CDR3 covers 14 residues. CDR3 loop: CASSLADYTYEQYF. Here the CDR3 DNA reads TGCGCCAGCAGCTTGGCAGATTATACGTACGAGCAGTACTTC.

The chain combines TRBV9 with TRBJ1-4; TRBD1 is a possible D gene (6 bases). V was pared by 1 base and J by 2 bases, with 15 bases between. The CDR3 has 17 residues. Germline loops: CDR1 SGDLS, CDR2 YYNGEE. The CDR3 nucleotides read TGTGCCAGCAGCGTACAAGGGGAGGGGGTCACTAATGAAAAACTGTTTTTT. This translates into CASSVQGEGVTNEKLFF.

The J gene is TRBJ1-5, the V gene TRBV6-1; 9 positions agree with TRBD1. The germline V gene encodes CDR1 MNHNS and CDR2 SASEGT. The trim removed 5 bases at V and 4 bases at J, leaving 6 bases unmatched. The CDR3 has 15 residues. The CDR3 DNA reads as TGTGCCAGCAGTACTAAGACAGGGGGAAATCAGCCCCAGCATTTT. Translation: CASSTKTGGNQPQHF.

In DNA, the CDR3 is TGCGCCAGCAGCTTGGTTCCGGGGATGAACACTGAAGCTTTCTTT. Amino acid sequence: CASSLVPGMNTEAFF. This chain joins TRBV5-1 and TRBJ1-1; no clear D gene. CDR3 length: 15 amino acids. V lost 0 bases to trimming and J lost 0 bases, with 9 bases between them. CDR1 is SGHRS and CDR2 is YFSETQ in the germline V gene. The entire variable domain, with the rest obtained from reference TRBV5-1 and TRBJ1-1, is as follows: KAGVTQTPRYLIKTRGQQVTLSCSPISGHRSVSWYQQTPGQGLQFLFEYFSETQRNKGNFPGRFSGRQFSNSRSEMNVSTLELGDSALYLCASSLVPGMNTEAFFGQGTRLTVV.

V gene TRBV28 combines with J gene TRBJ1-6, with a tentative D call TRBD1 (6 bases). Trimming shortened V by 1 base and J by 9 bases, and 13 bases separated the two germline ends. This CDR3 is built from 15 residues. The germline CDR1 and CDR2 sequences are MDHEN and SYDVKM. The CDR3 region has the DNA TGTGCCAGCAGTTTATCGGGGGGGCTTGTTTCACCCCTCCACTTT. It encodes CASSLSGGLVSPLHF. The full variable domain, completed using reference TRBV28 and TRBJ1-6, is DVKVTQSSRYLVKRTGEKVFLECVQDMDHENMFWYRQDPGLGLRLIYFSYDVKMKEKGDIPEGYSVSREKKERFSLILESASTNQTSMYLCASSLSGGLVSPLHFGNGTRLTVT.

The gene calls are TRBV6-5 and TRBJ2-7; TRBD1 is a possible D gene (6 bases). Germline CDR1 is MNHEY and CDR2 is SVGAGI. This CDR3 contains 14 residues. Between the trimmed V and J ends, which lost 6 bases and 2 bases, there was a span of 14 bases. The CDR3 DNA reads TGTGCCAGCAGGACCGGGACACAAGCCTACGAGCAGTACTTC. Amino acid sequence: CASRTGTQAYEQYF.

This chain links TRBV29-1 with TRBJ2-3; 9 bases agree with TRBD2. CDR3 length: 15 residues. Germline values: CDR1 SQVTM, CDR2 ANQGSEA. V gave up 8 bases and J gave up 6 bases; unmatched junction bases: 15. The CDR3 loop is CSIPGLADLRDTQYF. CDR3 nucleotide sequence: TGCAGCATTCCGGGACTAGCCGACTTACGCGATACGCAGTATTTT.

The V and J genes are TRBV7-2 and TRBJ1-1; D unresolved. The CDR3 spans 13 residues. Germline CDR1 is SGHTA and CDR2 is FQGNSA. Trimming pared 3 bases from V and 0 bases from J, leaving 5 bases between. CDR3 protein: CASSFSVNTEAFF. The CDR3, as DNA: TGTGCCAGCAGCTTCAGTGTGAACACTGAAGCTTTCTTT.

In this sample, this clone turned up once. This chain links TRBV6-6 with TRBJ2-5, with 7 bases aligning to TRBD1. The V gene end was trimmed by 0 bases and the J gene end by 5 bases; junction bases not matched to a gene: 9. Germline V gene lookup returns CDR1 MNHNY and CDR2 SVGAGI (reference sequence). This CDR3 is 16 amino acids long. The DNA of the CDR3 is TGTGCCAGCAGTTACTCGGACAGGACAAAGGCGGAGACCCAGTACTTC. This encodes CASSYSDRTKAETQYF.

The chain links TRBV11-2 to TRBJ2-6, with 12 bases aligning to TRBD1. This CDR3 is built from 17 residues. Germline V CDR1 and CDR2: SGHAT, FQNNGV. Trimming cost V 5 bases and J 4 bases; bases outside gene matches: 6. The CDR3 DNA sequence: TGTGCCAGCAGCACGGGACAGGGGGCGTCGGGGGCCAACGTCCTGACTTTC. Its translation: CASSTGQGASGANVLTF.

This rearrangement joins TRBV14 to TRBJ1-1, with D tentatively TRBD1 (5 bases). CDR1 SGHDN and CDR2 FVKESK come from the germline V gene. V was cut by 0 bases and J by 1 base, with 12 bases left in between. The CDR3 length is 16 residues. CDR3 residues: CASSQEGGERNTEAFF. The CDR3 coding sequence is TGTGCCAGCAGCCAAGAGGGGGGGGAGAGGAACACTGAAGCTTTCTTT.

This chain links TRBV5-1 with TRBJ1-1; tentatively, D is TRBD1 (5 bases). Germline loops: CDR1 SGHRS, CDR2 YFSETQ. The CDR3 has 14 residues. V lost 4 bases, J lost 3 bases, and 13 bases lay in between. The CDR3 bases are TGCGCCAGCAGCCGTCAGGGTCAGGACACTGAAGCTTTCTTT. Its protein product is CASSRQGQDTEAFF.

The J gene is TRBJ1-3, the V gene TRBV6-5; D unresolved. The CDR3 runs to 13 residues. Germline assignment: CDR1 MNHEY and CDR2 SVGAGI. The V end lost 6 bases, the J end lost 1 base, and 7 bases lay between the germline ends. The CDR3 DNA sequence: TGTGCCAGCAGCCGCGAGTCTGGAAACACCATATATTTT. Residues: CASSRESGNTIYF.

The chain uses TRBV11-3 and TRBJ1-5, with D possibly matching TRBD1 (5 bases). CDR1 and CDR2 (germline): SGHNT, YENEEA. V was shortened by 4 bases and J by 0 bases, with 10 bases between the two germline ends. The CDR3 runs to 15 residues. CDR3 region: CASSSQGYSNQPQHF. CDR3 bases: TGTGCCAGCAGCTCCCAGGGCTATAGCAATCAGCCCCAGCATTTT. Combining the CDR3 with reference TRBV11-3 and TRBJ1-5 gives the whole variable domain EAGVVQSPRYKIIEKKQPVAFWCNPISGHNTLYWYLQNLGQGPELLIRYENEEAVDDSQLPKDRFSAERLKGVDSTLKIQPAELGDSAVYLCASSSQGYSNQPQHFGDGTRLSIL.

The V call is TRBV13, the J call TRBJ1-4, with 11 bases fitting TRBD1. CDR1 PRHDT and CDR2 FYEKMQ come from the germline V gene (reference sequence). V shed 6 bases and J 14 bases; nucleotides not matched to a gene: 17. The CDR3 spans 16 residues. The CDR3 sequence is CASRHTQGQGDSQLFF. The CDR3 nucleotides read TGTGCCAGCAGACATACACAGGGACAGGGGGACTCGCAGCTGTTTTTT.

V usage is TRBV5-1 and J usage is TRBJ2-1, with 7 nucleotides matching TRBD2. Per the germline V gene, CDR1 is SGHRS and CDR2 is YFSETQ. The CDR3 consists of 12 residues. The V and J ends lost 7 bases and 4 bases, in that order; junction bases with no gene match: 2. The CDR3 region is CASWGGYNEQFF. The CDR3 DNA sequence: TGCGCCAGCTGGGGGGGGTACAATGAGCAGTTCTTC.

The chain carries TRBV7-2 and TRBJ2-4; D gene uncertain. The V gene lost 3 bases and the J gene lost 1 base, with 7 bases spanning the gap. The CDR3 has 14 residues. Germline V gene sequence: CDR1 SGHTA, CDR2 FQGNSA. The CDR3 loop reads CASSFQAAKNIQYF. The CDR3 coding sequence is TGTGCCAGCAGCTTTCAGGCGGCCAAAAACATTCAGTACTTC. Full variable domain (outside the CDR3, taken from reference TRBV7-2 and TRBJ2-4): GAGVSQSPSNKVTEKGKDVELRCDPISGHTALYWYRQSLGQGLEFLIYFQGNSAPDKSGLPSDRFSAERTGGSVSTLTIQRTQQEDSAVYLCASSFQAAKNIQYFGAGTRLSVL.

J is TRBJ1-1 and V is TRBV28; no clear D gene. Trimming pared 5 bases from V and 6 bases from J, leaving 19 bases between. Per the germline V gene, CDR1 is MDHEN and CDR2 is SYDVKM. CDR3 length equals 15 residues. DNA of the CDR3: TGTGCCAGCAGTGAAGGGAGGCCGTTTATTGCTGAAGCTTTCTTT. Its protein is CASSEGRPFIAEAFF.

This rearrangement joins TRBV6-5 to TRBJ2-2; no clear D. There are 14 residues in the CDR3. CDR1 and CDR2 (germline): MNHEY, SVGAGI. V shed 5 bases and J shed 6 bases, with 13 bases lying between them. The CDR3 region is CASSHLTFSGELFF. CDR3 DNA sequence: TGTGCCAGCAGTCACTTGACTTTTTCCGGGGAGCTGTTTTTT.

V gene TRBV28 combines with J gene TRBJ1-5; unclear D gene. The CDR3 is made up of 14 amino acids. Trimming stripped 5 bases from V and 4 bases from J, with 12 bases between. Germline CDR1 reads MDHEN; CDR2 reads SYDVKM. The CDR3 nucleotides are TGTGCCAGCAGTCTAGGGAGTGGGAATCAGCCCCAGCATTTT. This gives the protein CASSLGSGNQPQHF.

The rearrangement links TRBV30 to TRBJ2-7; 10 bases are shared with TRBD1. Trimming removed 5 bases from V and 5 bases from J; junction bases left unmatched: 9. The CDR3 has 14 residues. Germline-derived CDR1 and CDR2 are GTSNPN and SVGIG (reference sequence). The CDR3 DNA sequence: TGTGCCTGGGGCCCGGGACAGGGGTTAAACGAGCAGTACTTC. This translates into CAWGPGQGLNEQYF.

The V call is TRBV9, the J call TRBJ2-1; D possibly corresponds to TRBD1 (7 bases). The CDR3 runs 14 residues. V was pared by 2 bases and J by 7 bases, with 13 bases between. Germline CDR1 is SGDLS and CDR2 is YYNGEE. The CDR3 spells CASSVGQGGNEQFF. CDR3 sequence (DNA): TGTGCCAGCAGCGTCGGGCAGGGGGGAAATGAGCAGTTCTTC.

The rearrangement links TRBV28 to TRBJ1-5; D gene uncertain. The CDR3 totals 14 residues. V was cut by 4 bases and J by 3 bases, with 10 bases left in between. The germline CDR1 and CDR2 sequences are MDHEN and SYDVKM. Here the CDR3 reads CASSSHSSNQPQHF. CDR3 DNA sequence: TGTGCCAGCAGTTCACATAGCTCCAATCAGCCCCAGCATTTT. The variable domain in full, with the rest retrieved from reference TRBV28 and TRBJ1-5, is DVKVTQSSRYLVKRTGEKVFLECVQDMDHENMFWYRQDPGLGLRLIYFSYDVKMKEKGDIPEGYSVSREKKERFSLILESASTNQTSMYLCASSSHSSNQPQHFGDGTRLSIL.

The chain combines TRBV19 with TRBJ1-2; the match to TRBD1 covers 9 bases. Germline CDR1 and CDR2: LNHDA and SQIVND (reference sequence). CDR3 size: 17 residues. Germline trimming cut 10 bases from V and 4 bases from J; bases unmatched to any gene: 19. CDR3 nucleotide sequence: TGTGCCACCGGCGGCCCGCCGGGACAGGGTTTAACCTATGGCTACACCTTC. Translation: CATGGPPGQGLTYGYTF.

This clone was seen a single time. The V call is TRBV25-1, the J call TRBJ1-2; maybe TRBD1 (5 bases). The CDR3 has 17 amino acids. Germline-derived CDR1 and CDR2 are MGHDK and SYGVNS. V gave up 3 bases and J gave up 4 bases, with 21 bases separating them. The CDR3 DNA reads TGTGCCAGCAGTGACGGATCCGGGACTCCGCCCGTCTATGGCTACACCTTC. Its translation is CASSDGSGTPPVYGYTF.

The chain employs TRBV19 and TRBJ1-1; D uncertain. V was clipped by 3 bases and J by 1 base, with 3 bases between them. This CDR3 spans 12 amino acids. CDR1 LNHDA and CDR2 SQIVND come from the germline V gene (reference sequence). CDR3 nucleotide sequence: TGTGCCAGTAGTATGAGGAACACTGAAGCTTTCTTT. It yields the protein CASSMRNTEAFF.

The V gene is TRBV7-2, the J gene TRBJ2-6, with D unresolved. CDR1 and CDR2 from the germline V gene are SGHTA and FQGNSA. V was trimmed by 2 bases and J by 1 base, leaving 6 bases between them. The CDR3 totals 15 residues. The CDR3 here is CASSLSRSGANVLTF. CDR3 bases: TGTGCCAGCAGCTTAAGCAGGTCTGGGGCCAACGTCCTGACTTTC. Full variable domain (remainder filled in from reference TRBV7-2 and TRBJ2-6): GAGVSQSPSNKVTEKGKDVELRCDPISGHTALYWYRQSLGQGLEFLIYFQGNSAPDKSGLPSDRFSAERTGGSVSTLTIQRTQQEDSAVYLCASSLSRSGANVLTFGAGSRLTVL.

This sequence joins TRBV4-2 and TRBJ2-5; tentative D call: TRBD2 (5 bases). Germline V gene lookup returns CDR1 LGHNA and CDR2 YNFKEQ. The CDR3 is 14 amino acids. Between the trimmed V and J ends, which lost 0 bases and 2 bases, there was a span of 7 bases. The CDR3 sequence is CASSQEDSQETQYF. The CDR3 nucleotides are TGTGCCAGCAGCCAAGAGGACTCTCAAGAGACCCAGTACTTC.